Below are 10 T cell receptor beta chains sequenced from a single sample in a study of OX40 agonist ivuxolimab in advanced cancers. Only in-frame clones appear in the TCRdb table, and some are missing; sequencing was by immunoSEQ multiplex PCR. This table has 55,000 to 60,000 clones, 84% appearing once. The sequences come from CD4+ or CD8+ T cells sorted from blood, collected in a trial of the OX40 agonist ivuxolimab. The receptor source for this set is an adult with an advanced solid tumor such as melanoma, head and neck, liver or kidney cancer.

The chain couples TRBV5-5 to TRBJ1-2; D is uncertain. In germline, CDR1 is SGHKS, CDR2 YYEKEE (reference sequence). CDR3 length equals 14 residues. V was trimmed by 0 bases and J by 0 bases, leaving 6 bases between them. The CDR3 region is CASSLVLSNYGYTF. CDR3 bases: TGTGCCAGCAGCTTGGTGCTGTCTAACTATGGCTACACCTTC.

This sequence joins TRBV10-2 and TRBJ2-1, with D perhaps matching TRBD1 (6 bases). Trimming pared 6 bases from V and 0 bases from J, leaving 21 bases between. The V gene's germline CDR1 is WSHSY and CDR2 SAAADI. The CDR3 contains 18 residues. CDR3 nucleotide sequence: TGCGCCAGCAGGGAAGGGGGTAGATTGGGTAGCTCCTACAATGAGCAGTTCTTC. It translates to CASREGGRLGSSYNEQFF.

The genes are TRBV5-4 and TRBJ2-7; 9 bases agree with TRBD1. The trim removed 4 bases at V and 4 bases at J, leaving 18 bases unmatched. The CDR3 is 18 amino acids. Germline V gives CDR1 SGHNT, CDR2 YYREEE (reference sequence). The CDR3 region is CASSRTLYTGTGLYEQYF. CDR3 in DNA: TGTGCCAGCAGCCGGACCCTGTACACCGGGACAGGGTTGTACGAGCAGTACTTC. Full variable domain (missing parts from reference TRBV5-4 and TRBJ2-7): ETGVTQSPTHLIKTRGQQVTLRCSSQSGHNTVSWYQQALGQGPQFIFQYYREEENGRGNFPPRFSGLQFPNYSSELNVNALELDDSALYLCASSRTLYTGTGLYEQYFGPGTRLTVT.

This chain uses TRBV9 with TRBJ2-3; TRBD2 is a possible D gene (7 bases). Germline lookup yields CDR1 SGDLS and CDR2 YYNGEE. Trimming pared 4 bases from V and 2 bases from J, leaving 17 bases between. The CDR3 loop spans 16 amino acids. DNA for the CDR3: TGTGCCAGCAGCCCTCGGGGGGCGGGCCCCACAGATACGCAGTATTTT. It is translated as CASSPRGAGPTDTQYF.

V gene TRBV5-1 combines with J gene TRBJ2-3; 10 positions agree with TRBD1. Germline CDR1 and CDR2: SGHRS and YFSETQ. V trimming: 4 bases; J trimming: 4 bases; junction bases outside the gene matches: 12. The CDR3 loop spans 17 amino acids. As DNA, the CDR3 is TGCGCCAGCAGCCCCCTATATGGGACAGGGGCAGCAGATACGCAGTATTTT. Translated: CASSPLYGTGAADTQYF.

This chain connects TRBV2 to TRBJ1-3; no firm D call. V lost 10 bases to trimming and J lost 2 bases, with 15 bases between them. CDR1 is SNHLY, CDR2 FYNNEI, per germline. The CDR3 extends over 14 amino acids. CDR3 in DNA: TGTGCCACCGACCGAGTGGGTACTGGAAACACCATATATTTT. This encodes CATDRVGTGNTIYF.

The chain employs TRBV6-5 and TRBJ2-5, with D possibly being TRBD1 or TRBD2 (5 bases each). CDR3 length: 14 amino acids. The V end lost 6 bases, the J end lost 2 bases, and 13 bases lay between the germline ends. Germline CDR1 is MNHEY and CDR2 is SVGAGI. CDR3 DNA sequence: TGTGCCAGCAGCAGTAGAGGGGTACAAGAGACCCAGTACTTC. Amino acids: CASSSRGVQETQYF.

The chain combines TRBV20-1 with TRBJ1-4; D gene ambiguous. The length of the CDR3 is 11 residues. CDR1 and CDR2 from the germline V gene are DFQATT and SNEGSKA (reference sequence). In DNA form, the CDR3 reads TGCAGCTCGTGGTGGAATGAAAAACTGTTTTTT. Translated: CSSWWNEKLFF.

V and J are TRBV13 and TRBJ2-5; TRBD2 is a possible D gene (5 bases). V was shortened by 5 bases and J by 5 bases, with 12 bases between the two germline ends. The CDR3 is 13 residues long. Germline V lookup: CDR1 PRHDT, CDR2 FYEKMQ (reference sequence). The CDR3 sequence: CASSPIGGETQYF. As DNA, the CDR3 is TGTGCCAGCAGCCCAATCGGAGGCGAGACCCAGTACTTC.

V gene TRBV6-5 combines with J gene TRBJ2-7; D gene ambiguous. Trimming left V 0 bases short and J 7 bases short, with 16 bases between. CDR3 length equals 15 residues. Germline V gives CDR1 MNHEY, CDR2 SVGAGI. The CDR3 nucleotides read TGTGCCAGCAGTTACTCGCCATTCACCAGCCCGGAGCAGTACTTC. Residues: CASSYSPFTSPEQYF.